This T cell receptor beta chain was documented in a study of blood T cells in healthy people across ages. Study outcomes and limitations: Unsorted PBMCs prevented conclusive naive versus antigen-experienced comparison.

Each donor was a healthy Caucasian individual from Russia, aged about 6 to 95. Sample-barcoded 5' priming and a J-beta primer mix drove a second PCR of roughly 7 to 11 cycles. A tag from a template-switch adaptor with 12 random nucleotides marked each cDNA molecule. TCRdb re-called the 5' RACE reads with MiXCR, one entry per CDR3 protein. The sample consists of around 1,700,000 distinct CDR3 sequences, about 30% of them appearing once. This clonotype was seen only a few times. Its target is unknown. The V and J ends lost 3 bases and 4 bases respectively, with 18 bases between them. The CDR3 runs to 16 residues. The V gene's germline CDR1 is LNHNV and CDR2 YYDKDF (reference sequence).

V is TRBV15 and J is TRBJ2-5; maybe TRBD2 (7 bases). The receptor's source is a woman in her 30s in good health. Sequencing input: blood. CDR3 protein: CATSRGGRETGETQYF. The CDR3 DNA is TGTGCCACCAGCAGGGGGGGGCGGGAGACTGGAGAGACCCAGTACTTC.